This TCR beta chain was documented in a study of shared clonotypes between healthy human individuals (dated by TCRdb to the early 2020s). With respect to the entire study: A couple of women and a few men aged 18 to 49 years were included in the cohort. To estimate repertoire size and how much clonotype sharing occurs between individuals, the study deeply sequenced the blood TCR repertoires of roughly 5 healthy adults. Per donor, three plates each were used for CD4 naive and CD4 memory, two for CD8 naive, and one for CD8 memory. To increase sequencing depth and limit assay-specific biases, TCR repertoire library preparation and sequencing were carried out by different laboratories using diverse techniques. Per donor, leukapheresis produced somewhere between about 0.94 and 10 billion PBMCs. The full study reports these points: Sampling was restricted to blood, and TCR repertoires in tissue are likely to differ from TCR repertoires in blood. Compared with non-shared clonotypes, the clonotypes found in all four sorted-subset donors had higher generation probabilities. Approximately 5% of naive CD4, around 3.5% of naive CD8, approximately 2.2% of memory CD4, and about 0.4% of memory CD8 clonotypes were shared across four donors. Rarefaction of sorted-subset datasets indicated incomplete sequencing despite the large sequencing depth. Based on pairwise subsampling, the degree of clonotype sharing among donors was expected to be affected by sequencing depth. Larger estimated clonotype richness was generally found for naive subsets than for memory subsets. The small number of donors limited the genetic and exposure-history diversity represented.

TCR CDR3 regions were amplified from genomic DNA by multiplex PCR using the deep immunoSEQ assay. Extracted genomic DNA from each cell subset was spread evenly across all wells of several immunoSEQ 96-well plates, with each plate serving as a replicate. Each replicate PCR for sorted subsets received roughly 0.2 ug genomic DNA, equal to about 29,000 T cell genomes. Purified libraries were measured with a Qubit 3.0 fluorometer, size-checked on a Bioanalyzer 2100, and measured again with the KAPA Library Quantification kit. Every immunoSEQ 96-well plate was sequenced on a separate single-read 150-cycle Illumina NextSeq 550 flow cell. On the study's bioinformatics: The immunoSEQ output contained only junctional sequences without quality scores, so filtering could not match that applied to full-length reads. To assign V/J genes and CDR3, sequences were annotated against IMGT germline references using PyIR, a Python wrapper for IgBLAST v1.9. Reads with weak V/J assignments (E-value above 1e-6), missing CDR3, stop codons, out-of-frame junctions, or ambiguous translated residues were removed. V3J clonotypes were defined by identical inferred V gene, J gene, and CDR3 amino acid sequence. Percentage overlap between repertoires was computed as shared unique clonotypes divided by the size of the smaller repertoire. RTK rarefaction, the Chao1 estimator, and Recon v2.1 estimates of unobserved clonotypes were used to assess repertoire richness. OLGA was used to compute generation probabilities for all TCRbeta clonotypes that the gDNA method yielded from a few donors. TCRdb mirrors the immuneACCESS table, restricted to in-frame sequences. Some clones are absent from its copies; in checked studies, under half trace to an unresolved V gene, and the reason for the others is unknown. The D gene and trimming were derived from the DNA, and the V and J assignments and clone size from that table. The table for this sample lists roughly 2.5 million clones; around nine tenths of them were counted only once. The biggest ten clones account for around 0.14% of the sample.

A word on this clone: This clone's antigen is unknown. Per-nucleotide qualities are absent, and no much larger clonotype sits a single base away.

Healthy HIV-negative adults with no recently reported acute infections or vaccinations were included as donors. Every donor was a Caucasian adult residing in Nashville, Tennessee, USA. CD4+ T cells were enriched through magnetic negative selection, after which naive cells were positively selected on CD45RA and the remaining negative fraction served as the memory subset. After blood collection by leukapheresis, PBMCs were isolated using Ficoll-Histopaque density gradient centrifugation and then cryopreserved in the vapor phase of liquid nitrogen. Purity and quantity of every magnetically sorted T cell population were checked by analytical flow cytometry. Genomic DNA was isolated from each sorted fraction and quantified by UV absorbance on a Nanodrop 2000c. Ends trimmed: V by 2 bases, J by 7 bases; bases unmatched to a gene: 7. CDR1 and CDR2 are drawn from the germline V gene (reference sequence): GTSNPN, SVGIG. The CDR3, cysteine through phenylalanine, is 14 amino acids long. CDR3 DNA only is kept here, 42 bases in frame from base 1.

This clonotype was sampled from a man younger than 35 in good health. Here the chain combines TRBV30 and TRBJ2-1; 8 central nucleotides agree with TRBD2. The specimen sequenced was naive CD4+ T cells sorted from blood. Taken with the paper, the label for cell subset or site translates to: CD45RA+ positively selected. This receptor carries the CDR3 CAWSRGGLPNEQFF. DNA sequence: TGTGCCTGGAGTCGGGGGGGACTTCCTAATGAGCAGTTCTTC.